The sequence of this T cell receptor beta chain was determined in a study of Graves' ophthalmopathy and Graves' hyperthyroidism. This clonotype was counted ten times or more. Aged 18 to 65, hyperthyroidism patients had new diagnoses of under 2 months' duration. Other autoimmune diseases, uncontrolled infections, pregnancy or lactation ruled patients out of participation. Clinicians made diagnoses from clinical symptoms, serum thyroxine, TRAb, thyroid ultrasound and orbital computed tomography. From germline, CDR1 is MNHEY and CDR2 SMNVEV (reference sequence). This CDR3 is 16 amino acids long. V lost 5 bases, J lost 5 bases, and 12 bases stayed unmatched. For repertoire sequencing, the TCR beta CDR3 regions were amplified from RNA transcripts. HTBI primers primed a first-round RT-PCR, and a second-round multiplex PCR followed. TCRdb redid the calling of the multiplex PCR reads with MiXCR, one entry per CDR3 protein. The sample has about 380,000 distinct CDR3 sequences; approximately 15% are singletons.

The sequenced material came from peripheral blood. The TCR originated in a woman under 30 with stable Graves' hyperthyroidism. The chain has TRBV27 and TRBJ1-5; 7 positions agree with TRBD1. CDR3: CASSTLDRRRDQPQHF. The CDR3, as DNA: TGTGCCAGCAGTACATTGGACAGGCGTCGCGATCAGCCCCAGCATTTT.